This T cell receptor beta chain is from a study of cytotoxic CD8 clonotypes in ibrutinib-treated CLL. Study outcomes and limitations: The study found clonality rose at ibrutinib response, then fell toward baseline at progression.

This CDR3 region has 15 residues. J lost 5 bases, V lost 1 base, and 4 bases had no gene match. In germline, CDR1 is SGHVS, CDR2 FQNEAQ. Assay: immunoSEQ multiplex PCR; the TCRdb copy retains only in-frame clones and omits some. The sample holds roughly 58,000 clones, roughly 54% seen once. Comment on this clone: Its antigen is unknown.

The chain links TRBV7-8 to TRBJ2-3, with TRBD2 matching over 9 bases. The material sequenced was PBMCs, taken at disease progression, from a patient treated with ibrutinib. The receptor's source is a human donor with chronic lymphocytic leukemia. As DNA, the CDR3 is TGTGCCAGCAGCTTAGTTTTAGCGGGAGTAGATACGCAGTATTTT. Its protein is CASSLVLAGVDTQYF.